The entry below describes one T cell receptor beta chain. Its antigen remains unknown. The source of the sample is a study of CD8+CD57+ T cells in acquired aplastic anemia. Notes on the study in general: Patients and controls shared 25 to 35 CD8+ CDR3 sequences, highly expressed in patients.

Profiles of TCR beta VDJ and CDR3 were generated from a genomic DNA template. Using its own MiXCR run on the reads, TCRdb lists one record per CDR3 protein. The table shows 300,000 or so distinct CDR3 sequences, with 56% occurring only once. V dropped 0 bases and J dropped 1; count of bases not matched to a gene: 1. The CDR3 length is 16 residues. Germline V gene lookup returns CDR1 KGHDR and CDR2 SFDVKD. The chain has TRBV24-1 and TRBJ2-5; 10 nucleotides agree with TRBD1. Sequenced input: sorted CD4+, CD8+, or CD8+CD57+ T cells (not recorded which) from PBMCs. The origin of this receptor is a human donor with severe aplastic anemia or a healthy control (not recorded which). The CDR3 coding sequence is TGTGCCACCAGTGATTTGCGGACAGGGGGCCAAGAGACCCAGTACTTC. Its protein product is CATSDLRTGGQETQYF.